The present T cell receptor (beta chain) was sequenced within a study of cytomegalovirus exposure and HLA in healthy donors. About the study: In a later analysis, it was reported that the roughly 120 validation repertoires had been produced on the same platform as the 500 to 850 repertoires belonging to the first cohort. Overall study results and limits: A subsequent analysis found that TCR clusters from the first cohort also tended to co-occur in the approximately 130 validation repertoires, with 94% of cluster scores above 0. CMV antigen specificity was confirmed in vitro for a few CMV-associated chains.

The table came from immunoSEQ multiplex PCR; TCRdb's copy has only in-frame clones and leaves some out. The table has roughly 140,000 clones, 88% seen once; the top ten hold 7.5% to 8.5%. The junction had 1 base not matched to a gene; V was cut back by 3 bases and J by 7 bases. The length of the CDR3 is 13 residues. CDR1 is GTSNPN, CDR2 SVGIG, per germline (reference sequence). Turning to this clone: Its specificity is unknown.

The study drew the donors from its approximately 130-subject validation cohort, separate from the approximately 700-subject first cohort. This sequence originates from a woman under 30 in good health and CMV-seropositive. The sequenced sample was PBMCs. The genes are TRBV30 and TRBJ2-1, with 12 bases that match TRBD2. CDR3 in amino acids: CAWRTSGRNEQFF. CDR3 coding DNA: TGTGCCTGGAGAACTAGCGGGAGGAATGAGCAGTTCTTC.